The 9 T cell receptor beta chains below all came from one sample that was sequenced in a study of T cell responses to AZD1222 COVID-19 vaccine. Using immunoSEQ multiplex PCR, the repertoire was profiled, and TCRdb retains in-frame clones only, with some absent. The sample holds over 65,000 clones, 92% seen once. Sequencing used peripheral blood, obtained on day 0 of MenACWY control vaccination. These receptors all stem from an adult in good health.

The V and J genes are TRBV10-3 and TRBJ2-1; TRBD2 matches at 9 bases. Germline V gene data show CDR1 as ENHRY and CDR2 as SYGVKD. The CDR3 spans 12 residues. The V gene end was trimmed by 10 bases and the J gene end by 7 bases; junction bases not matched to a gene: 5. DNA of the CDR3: TGTGCCAGCCGGACTAGCGAGAATGAGCAGTTCTTC. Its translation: CASRTSENEQFF.

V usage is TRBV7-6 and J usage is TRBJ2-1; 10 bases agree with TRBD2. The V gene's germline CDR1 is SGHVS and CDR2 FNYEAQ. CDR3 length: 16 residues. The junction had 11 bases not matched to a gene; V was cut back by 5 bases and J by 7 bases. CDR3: CASSTRAGGPGNEQFF. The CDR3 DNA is TGTGCCAGCAGCACTAGAGCGGGGGGGCCCGGGAATGAGCAGTTCTTC.

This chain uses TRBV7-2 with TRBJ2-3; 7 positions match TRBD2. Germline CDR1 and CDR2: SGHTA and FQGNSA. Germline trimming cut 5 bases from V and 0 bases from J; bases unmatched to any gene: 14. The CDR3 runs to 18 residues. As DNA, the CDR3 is TGTGCCAGCAGCACAAGGACTGGGAGGGGTCGCAGCACAGATACGCAGTATTTT. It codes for CASSTRTGRGRSTDTQYF.

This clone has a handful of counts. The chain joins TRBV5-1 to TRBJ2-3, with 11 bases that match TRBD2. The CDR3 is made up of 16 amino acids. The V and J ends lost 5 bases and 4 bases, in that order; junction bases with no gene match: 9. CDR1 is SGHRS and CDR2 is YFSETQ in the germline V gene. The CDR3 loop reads CASRGILAGGSDTQYF. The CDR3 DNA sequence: TGCGCCAGCAGAGGGATCCTAGCGGGGGGATCAGATACGCAGTATTTT.

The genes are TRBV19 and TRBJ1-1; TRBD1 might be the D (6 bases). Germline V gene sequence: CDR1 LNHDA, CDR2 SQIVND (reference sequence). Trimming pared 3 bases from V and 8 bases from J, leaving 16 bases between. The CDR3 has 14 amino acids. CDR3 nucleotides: TGTGCCAGTAGTATGCCCCTCCGGGGGGCCGAAGCTTTCTTT. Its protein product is CASSMPLRGAEAFF.

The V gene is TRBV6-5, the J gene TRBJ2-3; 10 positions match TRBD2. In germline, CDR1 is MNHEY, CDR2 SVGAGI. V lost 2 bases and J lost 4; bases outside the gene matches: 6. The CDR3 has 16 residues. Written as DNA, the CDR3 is TGTGCCAGCAGTTACAGGAGCGGGAGGGGGGCAGATACGCAGTATTTT. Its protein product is CASSYRSGRGADTQYF.

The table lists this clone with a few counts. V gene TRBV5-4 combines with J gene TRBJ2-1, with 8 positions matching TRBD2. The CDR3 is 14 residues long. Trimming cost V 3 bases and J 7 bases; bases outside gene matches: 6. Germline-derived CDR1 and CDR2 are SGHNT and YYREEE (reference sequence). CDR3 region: CASSSARGGNEQFF. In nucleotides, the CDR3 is TGTGCCAGCAGCTCTGCCCGCGGGGGGAATGAGCAGTTCTTC.

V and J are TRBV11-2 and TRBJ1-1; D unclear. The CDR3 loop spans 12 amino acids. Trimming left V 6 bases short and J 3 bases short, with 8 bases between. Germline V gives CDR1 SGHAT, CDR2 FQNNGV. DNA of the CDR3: TGTGCCAGCAGTAGACTAGACACTGAAGCTTTCTTT. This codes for CASSRLDTEAFF.

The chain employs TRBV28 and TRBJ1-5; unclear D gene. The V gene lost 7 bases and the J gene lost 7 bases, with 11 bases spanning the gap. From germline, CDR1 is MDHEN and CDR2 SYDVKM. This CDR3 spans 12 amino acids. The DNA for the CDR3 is TGTGCCAGCACCCGAGACACCCAGCCCCAGCATTTT. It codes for CASTRDTQPQHF.